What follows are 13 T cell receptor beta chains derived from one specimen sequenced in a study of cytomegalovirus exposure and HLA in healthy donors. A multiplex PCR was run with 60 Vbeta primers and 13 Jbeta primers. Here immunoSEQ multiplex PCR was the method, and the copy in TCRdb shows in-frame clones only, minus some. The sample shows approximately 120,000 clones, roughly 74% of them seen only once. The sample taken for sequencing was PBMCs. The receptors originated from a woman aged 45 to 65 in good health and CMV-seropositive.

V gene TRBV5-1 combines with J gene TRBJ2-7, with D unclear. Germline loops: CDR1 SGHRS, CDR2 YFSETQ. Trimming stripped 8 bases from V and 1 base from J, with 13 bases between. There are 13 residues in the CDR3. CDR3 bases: TGCGCCAGTTGTATAGCCAGTTCCTACGAGCAGTACTTC. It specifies CASCIASSYEQYF.

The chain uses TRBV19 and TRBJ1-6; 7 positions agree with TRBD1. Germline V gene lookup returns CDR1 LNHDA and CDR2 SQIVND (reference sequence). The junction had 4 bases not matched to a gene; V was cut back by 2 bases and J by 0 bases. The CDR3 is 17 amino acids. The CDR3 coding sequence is TGTGCCAGTAGTATATCGGACAGGAGCTCCTATAATTCACCCCTCCACTTT. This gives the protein CASSISDRSSYNSPLHF.

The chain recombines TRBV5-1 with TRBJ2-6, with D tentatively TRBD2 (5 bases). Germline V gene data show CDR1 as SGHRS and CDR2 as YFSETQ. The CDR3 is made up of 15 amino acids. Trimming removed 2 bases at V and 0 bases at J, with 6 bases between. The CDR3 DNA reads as TGCGCCAGCAGCTTAGGGAGCTCTGGGGCCAACGTCCTGACTTTC. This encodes CASSLGSSGANVLTF.

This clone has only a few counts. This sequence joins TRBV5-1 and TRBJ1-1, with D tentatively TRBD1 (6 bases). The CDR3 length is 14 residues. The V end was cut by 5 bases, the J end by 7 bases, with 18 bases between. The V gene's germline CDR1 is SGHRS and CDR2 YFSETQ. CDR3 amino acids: CASSLGQGWDEAFF. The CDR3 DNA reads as TGCGCCAGCAGTTTAGGCCAGGGGTGGGATGAAGCTTTCTTT.

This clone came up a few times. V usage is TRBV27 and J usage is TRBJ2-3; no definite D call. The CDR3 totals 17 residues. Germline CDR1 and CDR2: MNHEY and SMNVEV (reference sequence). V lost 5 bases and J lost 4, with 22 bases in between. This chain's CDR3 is CASSPQPWLTGPDTQYF. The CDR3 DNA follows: TGTGCCAGCAGTCCACAACCATGGCTAACGGGTCCAGATACGCAGTATTTT.

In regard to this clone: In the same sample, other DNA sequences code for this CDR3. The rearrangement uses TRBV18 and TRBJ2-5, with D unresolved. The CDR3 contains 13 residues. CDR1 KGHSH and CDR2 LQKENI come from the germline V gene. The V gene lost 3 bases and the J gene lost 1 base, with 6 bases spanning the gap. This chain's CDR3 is CASSPPTQETQYF. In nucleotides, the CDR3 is TGTGCCAGCTCACCTCCTACCCAAGAGACCCAGTACTTC.

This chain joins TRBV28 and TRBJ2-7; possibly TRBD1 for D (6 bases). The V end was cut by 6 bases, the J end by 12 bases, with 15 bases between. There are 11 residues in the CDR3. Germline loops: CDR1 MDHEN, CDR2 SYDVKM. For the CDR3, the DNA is TGTGCCAGCAGCCTAGGACAGTGGTGGTACTTC. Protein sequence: CASSLGQWWYF.

For the CDR3, the DNA is TGCGCCAGCAGCCAAGGTCGGAGTTCCTACGAGCAGTACTTC. As protein: CASSQGRSSYEQYF. This chain links TRBV4-1 with TRBJ2-7, with unresolved D. Germline CDR1 is MGHRA and CDR2 is YSYEKL. Trimming pared 1 base from V and 1 base from J, leaving 8 bases between. The CDR3 contains 14 residues.

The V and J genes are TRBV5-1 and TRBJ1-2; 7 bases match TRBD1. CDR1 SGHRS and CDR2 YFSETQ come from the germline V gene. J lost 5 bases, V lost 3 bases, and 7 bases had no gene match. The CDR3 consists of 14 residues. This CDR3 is CASSSTGSAYGYTF. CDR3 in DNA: TGCGCCAGCAGCTCGACAGGGTCTGCATATGGCTACACCTTC.

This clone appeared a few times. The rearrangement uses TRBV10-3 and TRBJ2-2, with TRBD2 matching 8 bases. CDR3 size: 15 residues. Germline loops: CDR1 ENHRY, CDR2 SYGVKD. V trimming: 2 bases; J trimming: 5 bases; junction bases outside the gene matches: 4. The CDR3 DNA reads TGTGCCATCAGTGAGGGCGGGGGGCCGACCGGGGAGCTGTTTTTT. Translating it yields CAISEGGGPTGELFF.

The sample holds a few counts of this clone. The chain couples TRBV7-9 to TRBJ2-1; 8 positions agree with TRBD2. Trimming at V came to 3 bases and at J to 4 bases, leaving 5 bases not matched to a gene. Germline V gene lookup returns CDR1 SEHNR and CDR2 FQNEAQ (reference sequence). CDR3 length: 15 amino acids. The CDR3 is CASSFGTSRYNEQFF. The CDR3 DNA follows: TGTGCCAGCAGCTTCGGGACTAGTCGGTACAATGAGCAGTTCTTC.

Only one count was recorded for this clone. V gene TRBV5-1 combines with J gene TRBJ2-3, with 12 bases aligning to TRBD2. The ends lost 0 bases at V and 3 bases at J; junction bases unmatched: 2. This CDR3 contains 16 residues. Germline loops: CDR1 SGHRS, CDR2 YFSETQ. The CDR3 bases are TGCGCCAGCAGCTTGGACCTAGCGGGGGGGACAGATACGCAGTATTTT. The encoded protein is CASSLDLAGGTDTQYF.

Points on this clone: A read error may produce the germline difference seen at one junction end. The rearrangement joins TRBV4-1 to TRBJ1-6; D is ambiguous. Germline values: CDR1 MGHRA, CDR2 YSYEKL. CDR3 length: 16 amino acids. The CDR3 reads CASSPPAGFYNSSLHF. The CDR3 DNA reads TGCGCCAGCAGCCCACCGGCGGGCTTCTATAATTCATCCCTCCACTTT.